The entry below describes one T cell receptor beta chain. The data are from a study of cytomegalovirus exposure and HLA in healthy donors. Assay used: immunoSEQ multiplex PCR; TCRdb lists only in-frame clones, some missing. Of around 220,000 clones listed, roughly 88% are singletons. The germline V gene has CDR1 GTSNPN and CDR2 SVGIG (reference sequence). This CDR3 contains 14 residues. V was clipped by 5 bases and J by 6 bases; unmatched bases: 9. The receptor was derived from a woman aged 25 to 45 in good health and CMV-seropositive. The chain couples TRBV30 to TRBJ2-3; 9 nucleotides match TRBD2. Sequencing was done on a sample of PBMCs. The DNA of the CDR3 is TGTGCCTGGGTTCCGGGACTAGCCTTGGATACGCAGTATTTT. This translates into CAWVPGLALDTQYF.